Following are 4 T cell receptor beta chains from one sample sequenced in a study of CD8 T cells in Susac syndrome (dated by TCRdb to the late 2010s). Receptor libraries were prepared by the immunoSEQ multiplex PCR assay. RNA was extracted with the RNeasy kit and about 0.45 to 1 ug was reverse transcribed using random hexamers. In-frame beta chains were kept once TCRdb had trimmed the public reads at Q25 with fastp and called clones with MiXCR. Under each unique CDR3 protein, matching rows form one entry showing the most common genes and DNA. Present in this sample are 350,000 to 550,000 distinct CDR3 sequences, 75% to 90% of which were seen just once. 0.09% to 0.15% of the sample is held by the ten biggest clonotypes. Sequencing was carried out using CD8+ T cells from PBMCs. The receptors here all came from a human donor with multiple sclerosis.

This chain links TRBV30 with TRBJ2-1; possibly TRBD1 or TRBD2 for D (5 bases each). Germline lookup yields CDR1 GTSNPN and CDR2 SVGIG (reference sequence). V gave up 2 bases and J gave up 14 bases, with 19 bases separating them. This CDR3 comprises 13 residues. CDR3 nucleotide sequence: TGTGCCTGGAGTTGGTCTTTGTGGGACGAGGAGTTCTTC. It is translated as CAWSWSLWDEEFF.

This chain connects TRBV12-3 or TRBV12-4 to TRBJ2-3, with TRBD2 matching over 7 bases. The CDR3 has 17 amino acids. V lost 5 bases and J lost 1; bases outside the gene matches: 12. The CDR3 nucleotides are TGTGCCAGCAGTCCCCGTTGGGAGGGAGTTGGCACAGATACGCAGTATTTT. Translating it yields CASSPRWEGVGTDTQYF.

The chain employs TRBV6-6 and TRBJ1-6; D might be TRBD1 (5 bases). The CDR3 is 15 amino acids. In germline, CDR1 is MNHNY, CDR2 SVGAGI (reference sequence). V was trimmed by 4 bases and J by 6 bases, leaving 13 bases between them. CDR3 bases: TGTGCCAGCAGTTTTATGCAGGGCCCTAATTCACCCCTCCACTTT. Encoded protein: CASSFMQGPNSPLHF.

About this clonotype itself: A junction boundary mismatches the germline segment, possibly from a read error. The CDR3 region has the DNA TGCGCCAGCAGCCAAGCCGCACACCCCATTCGGTACTTC. Protein sequence: CASSQAAHPIRYF. The chain joins TRBV4-1 to TRBJ2-4; D gene unclear. The CDR3 extends over 13 amino acids. CDR1 MGHRA and CDR2 YSYEKL come from the germline V gene.